This T cell receptor (beta chain) appears in the sequencing data of a study of vaccination and CD4 T cells after COVID-19. Turning to the study itself: Mild disease affected under 10 convalescent patients and severe disease one, all SARS-CoV-2 positive by nasal swab PCR. Post-COVID draws followed diagnosis by a median around 95 days (range 35 to 161). Post-vaccine sampling followed dose two by a median approximately 70 days (range 14 to 241).

The time point is: late sampling 161 to 241 days after vaccination in a few convalescent patients. Treatment in this sample: roughly ten-day PBMC culture with coronavirus spike peptide pools or control peptides (ViraFEST assay). After being plated at over 1.5 million per well, PBMCs were cultured with about 10 IU/ml IL-2 and 10 ug/ml peptide pools. Germline CDR1 is MNHEY and CDR2 is SVGEGT. V lost 7 bases to trimming and J lost 2 bases; unmatched junction nucleotides: 8. The CDR3 length is 15 residues. As concerns this clonotype: Its antigen is not identified.

Cultured CD4+ T cell DNA underwent sequencing with the Oncomine TCR Beta short-read assay. In TCRdb, the PCR reads were re-called with MiXCR into one record per CDR3 protein. The repertoire holds tens of thousands of distinct CDR3 sequences, with approximately 30% as singletons. The chain joins TRBV6-2 or TRBV6-3 to TRBJ2-7; 10 nucleotides match TRBD1. The TCR originated in a human donor who had recovered from COVID-19. The input for sequencing was CD4+ T cells from blood, cultured in vitro, taken about 7 months after SARS-CoV-2 vaccination. This CDR3 reads CASTQAGTGAYEQYF. DNA for the CDR3: TGTGCCAGCACCCAAGCCGGGACAGGGGCCTACGAGCAGTACTTC.